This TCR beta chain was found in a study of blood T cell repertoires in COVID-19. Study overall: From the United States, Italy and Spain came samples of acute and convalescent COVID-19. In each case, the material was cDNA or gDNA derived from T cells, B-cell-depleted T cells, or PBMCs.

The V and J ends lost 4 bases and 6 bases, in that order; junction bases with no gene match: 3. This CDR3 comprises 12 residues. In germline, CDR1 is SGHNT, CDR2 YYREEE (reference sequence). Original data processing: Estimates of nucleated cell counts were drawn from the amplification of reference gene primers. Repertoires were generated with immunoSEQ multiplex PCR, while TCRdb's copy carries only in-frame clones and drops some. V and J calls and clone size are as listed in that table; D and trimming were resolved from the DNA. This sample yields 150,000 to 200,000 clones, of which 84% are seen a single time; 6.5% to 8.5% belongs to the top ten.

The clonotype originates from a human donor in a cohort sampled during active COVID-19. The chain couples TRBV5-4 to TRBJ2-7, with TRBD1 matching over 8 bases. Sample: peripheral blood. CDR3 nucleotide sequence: TGTGCCAGCAGCGGGACAGGTTTCGAGCAGTACTTC. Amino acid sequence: CASSGTGFEQYF. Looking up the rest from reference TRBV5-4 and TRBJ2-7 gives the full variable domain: ETGVTQSPTHLIKTRGQQVTLRCSSQSGHNTVSWYQQALGQGPQFIFQYYREEENGRGNFPPRFSGLQFPNYSSELNVNALELDDSALYLCASSGTGFEQYFGPGTRLTVT.